The rows below give T cell receptor beta chains drawn from one sample of a study of control samples from healthy donors and cancer patients. Sequenced by immunoSEQ multiplex PCR; TCRdb stores in-frame clones only, minus some. The sample has about 140,000 clones; about 89% are singletons. The sample was blood. The receptors here all came from a man between 18 and 35 years old in good health. The CDR3 runs from the conserved cysteine through the conserved F or W. Each record gives: J gene, clone size, D gene, V gene, CDR3 protein, CDR3 DNA. The D gene is left open where the match is weak. Rows give clone size only sometimes, using once, few, many, or a class for an expanded clone.

J gene: TRBJ2-5
clone size: NA
D gene: NA
V gene: TRBV9
CDR3 protein: CASSVGSSMRGYQETQYF
CDR3 DNA: TGTGCCAGCAGCGTTGGTTCTTCCATGCGTGGATACCAAGAGACCCAGTACTTC

J gene: TRBJ2-2
clone size: NA
D gene: NA
V gene: TRBV7-3
CDR3 protein: CASSLSSYRNTGELFF
CDR3 DNA: TGTGCCAGCAGCTTATCGAGTTACAGGAACACCGGGGAGCTGTTTTTT

J gene: TRBJ1-4
clone size: NA
D gene: NA
V gene: TRBV2
CDR3 protein: CASRGNEKLFF
CDR3 DNA: TGTGCCAGCAGGGGTAATGAAAAACTGTTTTTT

J gene: TRBJ2-1
clone size: NA
D gene: TRBD2
V gene: TRBV7-9
CDR3 protein: CASRPTSGGLGNEQFF
CDR3 DNA: TGTGCCAGCAGGCCGACTAGCGGGGGCCTGGGGAATGAGCAGTTCTTC

J gene: TRBJ2-3
clone size: NA
D gene: NA
V gene: TRBV10-1
CDR3 protein: CASSAVGGGLNDTQYF
CDR3 DNA: TGCGCCAGCAGCGCGGTGGGGGGGGGCCTTAATGATACGCAGTATTTT

J gene: TRBJ1-1
clone size: once
D gene: TRBD1
V gene: TRBV13
CDR3 protein: CASSRTGTDNTEAFF
CDR3 DNA: TGTGCCAGCAGCCGAACCGGGACAGATAACACTGAAGCTTTCTTT

J gene: TRBJ1-1
clone size: NA
D gene: TRBD1
V gene: TRBV11-2
CDR3 protein: CASSLDRGTGIPEAFF
CDR3 DNA: TGTGCCAGCAGCTTAGATCGTGGGACAGGGATACCTGAAGCTTTCTTT

J gene: TRBJ1-1
clone size: NA
D gene: TRBD1
V gene: TRBV6-1
CDR3 protein: CASSEAPGQVATEAFF
CDR3 DNA: TGTGCCAGCAGTGAAGCGCCGGGACAGGTGGCGACTGAAGCTTTCTTT

J gene: TRBJ2-1
clone size: NA
D gene: NA
V gene: TRBV3-1/TRBV3-2
CDR3 protein: CASSQDRQGYYNEQFF
CDR3 DNA: TGTGCCAGCAGCCAAGATCGGCAGGGTTATTACAATGAGCAGTTCTTC

J gene: TRBJ1-2
clone size: NA
D gene: NA
V gene: TRBV2
CDR3 protein: CASSEVHNYGYTF
CDR3 DNA: TGTGCCAGCAGTGAAGTGCATAACTATGGCTACACCTTC

J gene: TRBJ2-7
clone size: once
D gene: NA
V gene: TRBV7-2
CDR3 protein: CASSLEGSGIDEQYF
CDR3 DNA: TGTGCCAGCAGCTTAGAGGGTTCGGGGATCGACGAGCAGTACTTC

J gene: TRBJ2-7
clone size: NA
D gene: NA
V gene: TRBV3-1/TRBV3-2
CDR3 protein: CASSPSVGPYEQYF
CDR3 DNA: TGTGCCAGCAGCCCCAGCGTCGGTCCCTACGAGCAGTACTTC

J gene: TRBJ1-1
clone size: NA
D gene: NA
V gene: TRBV19
CDR3 protein: CASSTLLIGTEAFF
CDR3 DNA: TGTGCCAGTAGTACTCTCCTGATCGGCACTGAAGCTTTCTTT

J gene: TRBJ2-7
clone size: NA
D gene: NA
V gene: TRBV11-3
CDR3 protein: CASSGGGAYEQYF
CDR3 DNA: TGTGCCAGCTCCGGGGGAGGCGCGTACGAGCAGTACTTC

J gene: TRBJ1-2
clone size: NA
D gene: NA
V gene: TRBV7-2
CDR3 protein: CASSLGGPGNYGYTF
CDR3 DNA: TGTGCCAGCAGCTTAGGGGGTCCAGGAAACTATGGCTACACCTTC

J gene: TRBJ2-7
clone size: NA
D gene: TRBD1
V gene: TRBV9
CDR3 protein: CASSARTGGGYEQYF
CDR3 DNA: TGTGCCAGCAGCGCCCGGACAGGGGGCGGGTACGAGCAGTACTTC

J gene: TRBJ1-2
clone size: NA
D gene: NA
V gene: TRBV28
CDR3 protein: CASSLRGTTPYGYTF
CDR3 DNA: TGTGCCAGCAGTTTACGAGGGACTACACCTTATGGCTACACCTTC

J gene: TRBJ2-1
clone size: NA
D gene: TRBD1
V gene: TRBV19
CDR3 protein: CASSLTGWSYNEQFF
CDR3 DNA: TGTGCCAGTAGTCTGACAGGGTGGTCCTACAATGAGCAGTTCTTC

J gene: TRBJ2-7
clone size: NA
D gene: NA
V gene: TRBV19
CDR3 protein: CASSMGYEQYF
CDR3 DNA: TGTGCCAGTAGTATGGGCTACGAGCAGTACTTC

J gene: TRBJ1-3
clone size: NA
D gene: NA
V gene: TRBV4-1
CDR3 protein: CASSQDRLPLSGNTIYF
CDR3 DNA: TGCGCCAGCAGCCAAGACCGCCTACCTTTATCTGGAAACACCATATATTTT